Listed below are T cell receptor beta chains from one sample, sequenced in a study of T cell responses to AZD1222 COVID-19 vaccine. Sequencing used immunoSEQ multiplex PCR; TCRdb keeps in-frame clones, though not all of them. The table lists approximately 110,000 clones, 88% of them singletons. Sample: peripheral blood, taken on day 0 of AZD1222 vaccination. These receptors were collected from an adult in good health. Each CDR3 is given with its conserved first and last residue. The order of the fields is J gene, clone size, D gene, V gene, CDR3 DNA, CDR3 protein. The D gene is left open where the match is weak. The size of a clone is reported for some rows only, either as once, few or many, or as a class for expanded clones.

TRBJ2-2,-,TRBD1,TRBV9,TGTGCCAGCAGCGTAGCTACTACAGGGGTGACCGGGGAGCTGTTTTTT,CASSVATTGVTGELFF
TRBJ2-5,-,TRBD2,TRBV4-3,TGCGCCAGCAGCCGAGCAATTTGGACTAGCGGGCCACAAGAGACCCAGTACTTC,CASSRAIWTSGPQETQYF
TRBJ1-6,-,-,TRBV13,TGTGCCAGCAGCTTTCTTCCGGGTAATTCACCCCTCCACTTT,CASSFLPGNSPLHF
TRBJ1-2,-,-,TRBV24-1,TGTGCCACCAGTGACCGGCCCGATGGGGGTGGCTACACCTTC,CATSDRPDGGGYTF
TRBJ1-2,-,-,TRBV5-1,TGCGCCAGCAGCTTGATCAACAGACCTAACTATGGCTACACCTTC,CASSLINRPNYGYTF
TRBJ2-7,-,-,TRBV18,TGTGCCAGCTCACCACCCCGGGTCACCTACGAGCAGTACTTC,CASSPPRVTYEQYF
TRBJ1-5,-,-,TRBV7-2,TGTGCCAGCAGCCCCTCTACAAGCCTGTATAGCAATCAGCCCCAGCATTTT,CASSPSTSLYSNQPQHF
TRBJ2-7,-,TRBD2,TRBV9,TGTGCCAGCAGCTCCGCCCGGCTAGCGGGAGGTAGCCACGAGCAGTACTTC,CASSSARLAGGSHEQYF
TRBJ1-1,-,-,TRBV5-1,TGCGCCAGCAGCGCGGACAGCTCGAACACTGAAGCTTTCTTT,CASSADSSNTEAFF
TRBJ1-1,once,-,TRBV12-3/TRBV12-4,TGTGCCAGCAGTCAGGGAAACACTGAAGCTTTCTTT,CASSQGNTEAFF
TRBJ2-3,-,-,TRBV10-1,TGCGCCAGCAGTGATGGCGCAGGGATCACAGATACGCAGTATTTT,CASSDGAGITDTQYF
TRBJ1-2,-,-,TRBV12-3/TRBV12-4,TGTGCCAGCAGCCTTGAGAACTATGGCTACACCTTC,CASSLENYGYTF
TRBJ1-5,-,TRBD1,TRBV7-9,TGTGCCAGCAGCTTAGCTGGGGCCAGACAGGGTACTAATCAGCCCCAGCATTTT,CASSLAGARQGTNQPQHF
TRBJ1-5,-,-,TRBV10-3,TGTGCCATCAGTGATCAGGGATATAGCAATCAGCCCCAGCATTTT,CAISDQGYSNQPQHF
TRBJ1-4,-,-,TRBV20-1,TGCAGTGCTAGAGGTGAAAAACTGTTTTTT,CSARGEKLFF
TRBJ2-7,-,-,TRBV10-3,TGTGCCATCAGGGATGACAGGATAATGTCCTACGAGCAGTACTTC,CAIRDDRIMSYEQYF
TRBJ2-7,-,TRBD1,TRBV4-2,TGTGCCAGCAGCCGGAAACAGGGGTCGGACTCCTACGAGCAGTACTTC,CASSRKQGSDSYEQYF
TRBJ2-7,-,TRBD1,TRBV5-4,TGTGCCAGCAGCTTGGGACAGGGAAACTACGAGCAGTACTTC,CASSLGQGNYEQYF
TRBJ1-2,-,-,TRBV19,TGTGCCTCCCACCCCCGGACCCGCTATGGCTACACCTTC,CASHPRTRYGYTF
TRBJ2-1,-,TRBD2,TRBV3-1/TRBV3-2,TGTGCCAGCAGCCACTTACTAGCGGGAGGATGGAATGAGCAGTTCTTC,CASSHLLAGGWNEQFF
TRBJ2-1,-,-,TRBV5-4,TGTGCCAGCAGCTTGGTACACGACAATGAGCAGTTCTTC,CASSLVHDNEQFF
TRBJ1-5,-,-,TRBV24-1,TGTGCCATACAGGGATTTAGCAATCAGCCCCAGCATTTT,CAIQGFSNQPQHF
TRBJ2-6,-,-,TRBV27,TGTGCCAGCAGGGGGGGTGGGGCCAACGTCCTGACTTTC,CASRGGGANVLTF
TRBJ2-3,-,-,TRBV11-2,TGTGCCAGCAGCTTAGTAGGGGATTATACGCAGTATTTT,CASSLVGDYTQYF
TRBJ2-1,-,-,TRBV4-1,TGCGCCAGCAGCCCTACGTCGGGCCTACTAGTTCCTGGGAATGAGCAGTTCTTC,CASSPTSGLLVPGNEQFF
TRBJ1-4,-,-,TRBV27,TGTGCCAGCAGTTTGAGCGGGGGGGCTTACGAAAAACTGTTTTTT,CASSLSGGAYEKLFF
TRBJ1-3,-,-,TRBV6-5,TGTGCCAGCAGGACGGGGGCTCTGAGGGGAAACACCATATATTTT,CASRTGALRGNTIYF
TRBJ2-3,-,TRBD2,TRBV5-1,TGCGCCAGCAGCGCTAGCGGGGCGAGCACAGATACGCAGTATTTT,CASSASGASTDTQYF
TRBJ2-7,-,-,TRBV11-2,TGTGCCAGCAGCTCCAATTGGGAGCAGTACTTC,CASSSNWEQYF
TRBJ2-7,-,-,TRBV15,TGTGCCACCAGCAGAGAAAGAGGCAGGGGAAATAACTTC,CATSRERGRGNNF
TRBJ2-1,once,TRBD2,TRBV6-1,TGTGCCAGCAGTGGAGTAACTAGCGGGAGGGGCGATGAGCAGTTCTTC,CASSGVTSGRGDEQFF
TRBJ1-2,once,-,TRBV29-1,TGCAGCGTTGGAGGGATCTATGGCTACACCTTC,CSVGGIYGYTF
TRBJ1-1,-,-,TRBV6-1,TGTGCCAGCAGTGAAGAGGTGAACACTGAAGCTTTCTTT,CASSEEVNTEAFF
TRBJ2-5,-,TRBD2,TRBV19,TGTGCCAGTAGTCCTATTATTGGGATCACTAGCGGGAGGCTTCAAGAGACCCAGTACTTC,CASSPIIGITSGRLQETQYF
TRBJ1-1,-,-,TRBV11-2,TGTGCCAGCAGCCTAGACCGGGCCTCGAACACTGAAGCTTTCTTT,CASSLDRASNTEAFF
TRBJ2-7,few,-,TRBV5-1,TGCGCCAGCAGCTTGGAGGCAGGGAGCTCCTACGAGCAGTACTTC,CASSLEAGSSYEQYF
TRBJ1-1,-,-,TRBV2,TGTGCCAGCAGGGGTCTGAACACTGAAGCTTTCTTT,CASRGLNTEAFF
TRBJ1-1,-,-,TRBV30,TGTGCCTGGAGTTGGAGGGGCAACACTGAAGCTTTCTTT,CAWSWRGNTEAFF
TRBJ2-7,-,-,TRBV10-3,TGTGCCATCAGTGGGAGGGGGGGGTCCTACGAGCAGTACTTC,CAISGRGGSYEQYF
TRBJ2-5,few,-,TRBV18,TGTGCCAGCTCACCACCTGCCCGAGTGGAGACCCAGTACTTC,CASSPPARVETQYF